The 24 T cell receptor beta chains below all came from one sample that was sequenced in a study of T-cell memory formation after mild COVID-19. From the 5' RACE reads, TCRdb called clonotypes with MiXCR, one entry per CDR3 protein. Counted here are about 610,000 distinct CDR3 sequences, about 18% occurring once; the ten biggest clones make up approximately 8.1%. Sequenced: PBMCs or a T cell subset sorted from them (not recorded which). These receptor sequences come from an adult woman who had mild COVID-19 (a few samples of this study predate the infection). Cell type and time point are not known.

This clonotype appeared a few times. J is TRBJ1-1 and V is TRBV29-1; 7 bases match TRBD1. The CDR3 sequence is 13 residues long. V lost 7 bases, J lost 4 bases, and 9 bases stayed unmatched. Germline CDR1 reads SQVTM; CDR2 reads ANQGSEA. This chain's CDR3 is CSANTGVGTEAFF. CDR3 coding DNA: TGCAGCGCTAACACAGGGGTAGGCACTGAAGCTTTCTTT.

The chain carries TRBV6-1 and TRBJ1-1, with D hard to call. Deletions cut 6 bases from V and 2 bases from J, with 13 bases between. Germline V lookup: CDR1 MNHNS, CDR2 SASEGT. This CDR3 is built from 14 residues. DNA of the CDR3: TGTGCCAGCAGACAAATCGGTGGAAACACTGAAGCTTTCTTT. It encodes CASRQIGGNTEAFF.

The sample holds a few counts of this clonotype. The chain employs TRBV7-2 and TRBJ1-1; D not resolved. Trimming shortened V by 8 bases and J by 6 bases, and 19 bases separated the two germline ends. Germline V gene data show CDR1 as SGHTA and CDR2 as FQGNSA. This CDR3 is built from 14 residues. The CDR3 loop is CASDGRGIPSEAFF. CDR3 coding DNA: TGTGCCAGCGATGGACGTGGGATTCCTTCTGAAGCTTTCTTT.

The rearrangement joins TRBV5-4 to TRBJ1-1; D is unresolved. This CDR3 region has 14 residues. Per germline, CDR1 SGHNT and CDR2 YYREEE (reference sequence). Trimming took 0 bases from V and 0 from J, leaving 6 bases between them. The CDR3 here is CASSLEQLNTEAFF. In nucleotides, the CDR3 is TGTGCCAGCAGCTTGGAGCAGCTGAACACTGAAGCTTTCTTT.

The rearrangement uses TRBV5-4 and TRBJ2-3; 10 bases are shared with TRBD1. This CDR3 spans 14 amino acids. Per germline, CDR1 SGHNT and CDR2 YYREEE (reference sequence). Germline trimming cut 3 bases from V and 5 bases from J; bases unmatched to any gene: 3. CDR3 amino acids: CASSWTGGLDTQYF. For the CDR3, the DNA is TGTGCCAGCAGCTGGACAGGGGGTTTAGATACGCAGTATTTT.

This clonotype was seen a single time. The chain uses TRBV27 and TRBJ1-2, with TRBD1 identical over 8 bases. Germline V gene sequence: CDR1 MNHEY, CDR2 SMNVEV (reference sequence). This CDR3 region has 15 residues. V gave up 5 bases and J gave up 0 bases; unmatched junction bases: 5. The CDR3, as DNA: TGTGCCAGCAGTGTCGGGACAGGACCTAACTATGGCTACACCTTC. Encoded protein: CASSVGTGPNYGYTF.

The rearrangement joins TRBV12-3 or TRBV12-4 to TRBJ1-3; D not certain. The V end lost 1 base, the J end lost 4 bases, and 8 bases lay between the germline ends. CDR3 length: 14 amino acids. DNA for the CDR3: TGTGCCAGCAGTTTAGACGTCCCGGGAAACACCATATATTTT. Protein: CASSLDVPGNTIYF.

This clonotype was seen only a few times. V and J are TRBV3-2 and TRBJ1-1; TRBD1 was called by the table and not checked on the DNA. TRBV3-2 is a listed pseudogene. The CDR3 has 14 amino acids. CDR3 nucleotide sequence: TGTGCCAGCAGCCAACAAACAGGGGTGGCTGAAGCTTTCTTT. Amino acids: CASSQQTGVAEAFF.

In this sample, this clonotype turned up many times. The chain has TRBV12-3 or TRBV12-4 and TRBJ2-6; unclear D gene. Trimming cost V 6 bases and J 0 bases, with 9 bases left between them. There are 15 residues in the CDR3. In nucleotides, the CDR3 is TGTGCCAGCAGGAGAACAGACTCTGGGGCCAACGTCCTGACTTTC. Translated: CASRRTDSGANVLTF.

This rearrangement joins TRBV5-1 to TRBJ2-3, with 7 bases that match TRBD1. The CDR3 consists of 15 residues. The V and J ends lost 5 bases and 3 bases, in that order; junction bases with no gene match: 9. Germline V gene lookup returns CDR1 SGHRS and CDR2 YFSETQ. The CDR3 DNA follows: TGCGCCAGCAGTCTCACAGGGGAATTTACAGATACGCAGTATTTT. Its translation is CASSLTGEFTDTQYF.

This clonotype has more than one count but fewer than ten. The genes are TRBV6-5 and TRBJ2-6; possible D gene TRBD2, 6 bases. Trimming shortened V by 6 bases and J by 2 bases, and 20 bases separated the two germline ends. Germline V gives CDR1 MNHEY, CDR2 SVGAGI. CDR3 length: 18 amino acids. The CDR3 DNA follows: TGTGCCAGCAGCCTACGTGGGACTGACTCCCCTGGGGCCAACGTCCTGACTTTC. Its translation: CASSLRGTDSPGANVLTF.

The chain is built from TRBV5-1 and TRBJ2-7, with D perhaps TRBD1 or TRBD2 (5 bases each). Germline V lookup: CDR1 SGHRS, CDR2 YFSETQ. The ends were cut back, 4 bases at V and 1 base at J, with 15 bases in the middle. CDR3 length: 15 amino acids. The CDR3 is CASSTVRGDSYEQYF. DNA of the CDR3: TGCGCCAGCAGCACCGTGAGGGGTGATTCCTACGAGCAGTACTTC.

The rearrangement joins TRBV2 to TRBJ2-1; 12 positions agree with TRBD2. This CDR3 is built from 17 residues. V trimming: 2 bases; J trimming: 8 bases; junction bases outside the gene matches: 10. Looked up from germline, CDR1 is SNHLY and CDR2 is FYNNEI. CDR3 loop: CASSEPETSGGVYEQFF. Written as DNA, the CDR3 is TGTGCCAGCAGTGAACCGGAGACTAGCGGGGGAGTCTATGAGCAGTTCTTC.

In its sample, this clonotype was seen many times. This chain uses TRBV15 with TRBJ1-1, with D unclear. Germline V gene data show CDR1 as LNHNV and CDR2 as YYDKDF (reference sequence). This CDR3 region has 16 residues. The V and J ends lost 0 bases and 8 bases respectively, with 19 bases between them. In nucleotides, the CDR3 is TGTGCCACCAGCAGAGATTTCGGGCCCCCGGTGAACGAAGCTTTCTTT. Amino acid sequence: CATSRDFGPPVNEAFF.

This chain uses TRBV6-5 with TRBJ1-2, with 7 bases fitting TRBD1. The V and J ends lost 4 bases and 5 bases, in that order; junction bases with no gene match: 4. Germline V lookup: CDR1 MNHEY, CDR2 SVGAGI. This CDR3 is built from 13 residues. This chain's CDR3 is CASSWRQGYGYTF. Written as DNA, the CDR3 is TGTGCCAGCAGTTGGAGACAGGGATATGGCTACACCTTC.

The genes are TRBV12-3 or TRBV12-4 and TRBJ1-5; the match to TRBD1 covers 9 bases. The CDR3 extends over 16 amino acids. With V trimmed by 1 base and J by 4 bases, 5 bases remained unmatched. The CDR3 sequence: CASSLGGTGSNQPQHF. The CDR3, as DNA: TGTGCCAGCAGTTTAGGGGGGACAGGGAGTAATCAGCCCCAGCATTTT.

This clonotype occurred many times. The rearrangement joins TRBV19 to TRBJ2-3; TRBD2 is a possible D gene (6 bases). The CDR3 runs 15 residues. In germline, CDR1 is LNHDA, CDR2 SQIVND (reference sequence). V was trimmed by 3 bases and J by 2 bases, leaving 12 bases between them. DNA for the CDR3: TGTGCCAGTAGTATCGTCGGGACTCCCACAGATACGCAGTATTTT. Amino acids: CASSIVGTPTDTQYF.

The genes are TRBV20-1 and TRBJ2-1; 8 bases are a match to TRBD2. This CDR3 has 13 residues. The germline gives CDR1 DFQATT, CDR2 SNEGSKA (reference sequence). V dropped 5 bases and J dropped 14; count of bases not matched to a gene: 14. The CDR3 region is CSARRGLASPEFF. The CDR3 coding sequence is TGCAGTGCTCGACGAGGACTAGCCAGCCCCGAGTTCTTC.

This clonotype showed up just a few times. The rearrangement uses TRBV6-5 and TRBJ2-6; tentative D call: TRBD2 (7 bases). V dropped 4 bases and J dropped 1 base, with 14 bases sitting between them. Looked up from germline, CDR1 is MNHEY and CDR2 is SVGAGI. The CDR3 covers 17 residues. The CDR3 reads CASSWEGEVSGANVLTF. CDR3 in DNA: TGTGCCAGCAGTTGGGAGGGGGAGGTGTCTGGGGCCAACGTCCTGACTTTC.

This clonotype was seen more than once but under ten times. This CDR3 reads CASSQDLLAGRTQYF. CDR3 nucleotides: TGTGCCAGCAGCCAAGACTTACTAGCGGGGCGGACCCAGTACTTC. This chain joins TRBV3-1 and TRBJ2-5; 10 bases align to TRBD2. Trimming at V came to 0 bases and at J to 7 bases, leaving 5 bases not matched to a gene. CDR1 LGHDT and CDR2 YNNKEL come from the germline V gene (reference sequence). The CDR3 consists of 15 residues.

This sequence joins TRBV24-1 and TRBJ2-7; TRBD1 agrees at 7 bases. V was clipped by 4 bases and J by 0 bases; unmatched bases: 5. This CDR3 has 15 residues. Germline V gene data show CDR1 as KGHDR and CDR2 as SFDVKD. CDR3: CATSEGTASSYEQYF. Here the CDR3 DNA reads TGTGCCACCAGTGAAGGGACAGCGAGCTCCTACGAGCAGTACTTC.

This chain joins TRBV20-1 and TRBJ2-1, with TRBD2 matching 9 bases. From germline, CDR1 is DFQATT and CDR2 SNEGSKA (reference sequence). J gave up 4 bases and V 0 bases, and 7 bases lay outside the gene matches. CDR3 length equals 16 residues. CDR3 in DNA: TGCAGTGCTAGAGATCCGGCGGGAGGGCCTTACAATGAGCAGTTCTTC. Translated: CSARDPAGGPYNEQFF.

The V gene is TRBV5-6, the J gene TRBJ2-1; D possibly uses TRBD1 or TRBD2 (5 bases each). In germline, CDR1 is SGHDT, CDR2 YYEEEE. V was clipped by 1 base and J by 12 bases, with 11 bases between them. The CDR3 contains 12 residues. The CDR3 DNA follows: TGTGCCAGCAGCTTGTTTCGGGACCCGCAGTTCTTC. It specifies CASSLFRDPQFF. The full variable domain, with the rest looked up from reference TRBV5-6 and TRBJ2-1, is DAGVTQSPTHLIKTRGQQVTLRCSPKSGHDTVSWYQQALGQGPQFIFQYYEEEERQRGNFPDRFSGHQFPNYSSELNVNALLLGDSALYLCASSLFRDPQFFGPGTRLTVL.

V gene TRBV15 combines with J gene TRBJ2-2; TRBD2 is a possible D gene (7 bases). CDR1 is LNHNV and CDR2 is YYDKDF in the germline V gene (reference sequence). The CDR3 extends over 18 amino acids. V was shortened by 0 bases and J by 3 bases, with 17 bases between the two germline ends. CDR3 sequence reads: CATSRDLGGGPYTGELFF. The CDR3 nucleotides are TGTGCCACCAGCAGAGATCTGGGCGGGGGCCCCTACACCGGGGAGCTGTTTTTT.